Listed below are T cell receptor beta chains from one sample, sequenced in a study of CD8 T cells in ankylosing spondylitis. MiXCR, applied by TCRdb to the 5' RACE reads, yields one record per CDR3 protein. The repertoire holds about 36,000 distinct CDR3 sequences, with about 6% as singletons. The material sequenced was blood, either unsorted or a sorted T cell fraction (not recorded which). The origin of the receptors is a male donor with ankylosing spondylitis or in good health (not recorded which). Each CDR3 is given with its conserved first and last residue. The D gene is left open where the match is weak. The size field is filled for only some rows; it gives once, few, many or a size class.

size: many
J: TRBJ2-1
V: TRBV10-3
D: TRBD1
CDR3: CAIRGAGTGSNEQFF
DNA: TGTGCCATCAGGGGGGCCGGGACAGGGAGCAATGAGCAGTTCTTC

size: many
J: TRBJ2-3
V: TRBV15
D: TRBD1
CDR3: CATSRVQGVSTDTQYF
DNA: TGTGCCACCAGCAGAGTCCAGGGGGTAAGCACAGATACGCAGTATTTT

size: many
J: TRBJ1-1
V: TRBV27
D: NA
CDR3: CASSPRQDRKAFF
DNA: TGTGCCAGCAGTCCCCGACAGGATCGAAAAGCTTTCTTT

size: NA
J: TRBJ2-7
V: TRBV20-1
D: TRBD2
CDR3: CSARPPAGPIYEQYF
DNA: TGCAGTGCTAGGCCCCCAGCGGGGCCGATCTACGAGCAGTACTTC

size: few
J: TRBJ1-5
V: TRBV5-1
D: TRBD1
CDR3: CASSLGASDRVPQPQHF
DNA: TGCGCCAGCAGCTTGGGAGCCTCGGACAGGGTTCCCCAGCCCCAGCATTTT

size: many
J: TRBJ2-5
V: TRBV6-6
D: NA
CDR3: CASRAPGQETQYF
DNA: TGTGCCAGCAGGGCCCCCGGCCAAGAGACCCAGTACTTC

size: many
J: TRBJ2-3
V: TRBV27
D: TRBD2
CDR3: CATRRQGGTDTQYF
DNA: TGTGCCACCCGGCGGCAGGGAGGGACAGATACGCAGTATTTT

size: many
J: TRBJ1-2
V: TRBV5-1
D: NA
CDR3: CASSLAGSTYGYTF
DNA: TGCGCCAGCAGCTTGGCCGGTTCAACCTATGGCTACACCTTC

size: many
J: TRBJ1-2
V: TRBV18
D: NA
CDR3: CASSSVGQGYTF
DNA: TGTGCCAGCTCGTCGGTGGGGCAAGGCTACACCTTC

size: many
J: TRBJ2-4
V: TRBV7-9
D: TRBD1
CDR3: CASSLPDRGMSKNIQYF
DNA: TGTGCCAGCAGCCTCCCGGACAGGGGGATGTCCAAAAACATTCAGTACTTC

size: many
J: TRBJ2-1
V: TRBV7-9
D: TRBD2
CDR3: CASSSTSGGPNEQFF
DNA: TGTGCCAGCAGCTCCACTAGCGGGGGCCCCAATGAGCAGTTCTTC

size: many
J: TRBJ2-7
V: TRBV18
D: TRBD1
CDR3: CASSPTRDSSYEQYF
DNA: TGTGCCAGCTCACCGACTCGGGACAGTTCCTACGAGCAGTACTTC

size: few
J: TRBJ1-4
V: TRBV29-1
D: NA
CDR3: CSVAWNHNEKLFF
DNA: TGCAGCGTTGCCTGGAACCATAATGAAAAACTGTTTTTT

size: many
J: TRBJ2-3
V: TRBV15
D: NA
CDR3: CATSRDPNSGADTQYF
DNA: TGTGCCACCAGCAGAGATCCGAACTCCGGGGCAGATACGCAGTATTTT

size: many
J: TRBJ2-5
V: TRBV6-5
D: NA
CDR3: CASSYRQAQETQYF
DNA: TGTGCCAGCAGTTACCGGCAGGCCCAAGAGACCCAGTACTTC

size: many
J: TRBJ2-1
V: TRBV28
D: NA
CDR3: CASTSAEFGVNEQFF
DNA: TGTGCCAGCACCTCAGCGGAGTTCGGCGTCAATGAGCAGTTCTTC